This entry features one T cell receptor beta chain sequence. The antigen remains unidentified. With 1 base removed from V and 7 bases from J, the gap between germline ends came to 16 bases. The CDR3 runs to 15 residues. CDR1 SGHTA and CDR2 FQGNSA come from the germline V gene. Around 0.45 micrograms of biopsy DNA per sample underwent TCRB immunosequencing. Generated by immunoSEQ multiplex PCR, the TCRdb table keeps only in-frame clones and is missing some. The sample gives 3,300 or so clones, more than 65% of which show up once; 5% to 6.5% is in the top ten. The data were taken from a study of T cell repertoires in ileal Crohn's disease. Time point in this sample: neoterminal ileum biopsy at postoperative endoscopy, about 6 months after surgery. Study conclusions and caveats: Mucosal expansions were suggested to be mainly CD8 T cells.

This clonotype originated in an adult with Crohn's disease. The specimen was ileal tissue. The chain links TRBV7-2 to TRBJ2-5; a weak D match, TRBD1 (6 bases). This CDR3 is CASSLGFRGVSTQYF. Here the CDR3 DNA reads TGTGCCAGCAGCTTAGGTTTCAGGGGAGTTTCGACCCAGTACTTC.